The clone carrying this TCR beta chain has a handful of counts. Using immunoSEQ multiplex PCR, the repertoire was profiled, and TCRdb retains in-frame clones only, with some absent. Among tens of thousands of clones, 82% were seen once, and the ten largest hold roughly an eighth. The data were taken from a study of blood T cell repertoires in COVID-19. The CDR3 extends over 14 amino acids. Losses at the gene ends were 4 bases for V and 4 bases for J; bases not matched to a gene: 3. Per germline, CDR1 SGHRS and CDR2 YFSETQ. The gene calls are TRBV5-1 and TRBJ2-2; 8 nucleotides match TRBD2. This receptor was identified in a woman older than 75 with acute or convalescent COVID-19. Sequenced sample: peripheral blood. The CDR3 DNA reads TGCGCCAGCAGCAGACTAGCGACCACCGGGGAGCTGTTTTTT. It codes for CASSRLATTGELFF.